This TCR beta chain was captured by sequencing in a study of T cell responses to AZD1222 COVID-19 vaccine. Findings of the study overall: Spike-specific TCR breadth and depth grew following two AZD1222 doses. Seropositive AZD1222 recipients at baseline numbered only five or six.

Clones were sequenced by immunoSEQ multiplex PCR, and TCRdb holds only the in-frame ones, with some missing. This table has some 98,000 clones, over 75% appearing once. CDR1 and CDR2 from the germline V gene are MNHEY and SVGEGT. CDR3 length: 12 amino acids. V was cut by 4 bases and J by 4 bases, with 7 bases left in between. About this clone itself: Its matching antigen is unknown.

This clonotype originated in an adult in good health. The chain has TRBV6-2 or TRBV6-3 and TRBJ1-1; D gene ambiguous. The specimen was peripheral blood, collected on day 0 of AZD1222 vaccination. The CDR3 coding sequence is TGTGCCAGCAGTTCCCTAGTCACTGAAGCTTTCTTT. Protein product: CASSSLVTEAFF.